This T cell receptor (beta chain) comes out of a study of graft-versus-host responses after intestinal transplantation. Study results and caveats: The presence of high graft-versus-host to host-versus-graft clonal ratios in allografts characterized patients with graft-donor T cell macrochimerism.

TCRdb's copy holds only in-frame clones and misses some; the assay was immunoSEQ multiplex PCR. The sample lists about 47,000 clones; 85% to 95% were seen once. Germline lookup yields CDR1 LNHDA and CDR2 SQIVND (reference sequence). The germline V and J ends were trimmed by 3 bases and 0 bases, with 9 bases remaining between them. There are 15 residues in the CDR3. About this clone itself: The antigen is not known.

The specimen comprised unstimulated CD8+ T cells sorted from spleen or lymph node cells, sampled before transplant. The source is a human donor who was the organ donor for an intestinal transplant. The V and J genes are TRBV19 and TRBJ1-3, with D uncertain. The CDR3 bases are TGTGCCAGTAGTATTGACTCTCACTCTGGAAACACCATATATTTT. Residues: CASSIDSHSGNTIYF.